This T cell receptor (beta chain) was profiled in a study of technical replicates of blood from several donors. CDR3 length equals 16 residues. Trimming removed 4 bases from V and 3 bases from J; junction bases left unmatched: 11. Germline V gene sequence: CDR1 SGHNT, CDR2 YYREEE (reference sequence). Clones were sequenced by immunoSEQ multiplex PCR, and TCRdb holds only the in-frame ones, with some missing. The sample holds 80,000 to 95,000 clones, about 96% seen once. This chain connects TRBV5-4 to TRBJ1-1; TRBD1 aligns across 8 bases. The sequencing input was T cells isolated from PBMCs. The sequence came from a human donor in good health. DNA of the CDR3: TGTGCCAGCAGCCCAATACGACAGGGGACGCACACTGAAGCTTTCTTT. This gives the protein CASSPIRQGTHTEAFF.